This T cell receptor (beta chain) was identified during a study of T-cell memory formation after mild COVID-19. About the research overall: Largely, the TCR clusters proved donor specific.

Germline values: CDR1 SGHVS, CDR2 FQNEAQ. Trimming removed 0 bases from V and 1 base from J, with 8 bases in between. There are 15 residues in the CDR3. Constant-segment primers were used for 5'RACE, and the resulting TCR alpha and TCR beta cDNA libraries carried sample barcodes and UMIs. TCRdb ran MiXCR on the 5' RACE reads and lists one entry per CDR3 protein. The sample contains about 14,000 distinct CDR3 sequences, 12% of which appear only once. Ten or more counts support this clonotype. Its antigen is not identified. Study-wide results and caveats: The study found contracting CD4+ clones mainly in CM and EM and contracting CD8+ clones in EMRA. CD4/CD8 balance characterized clones contracting day 15 to 85, and CD4+ skew characterized later expanders.

Material for sequencing was PBMCs or a T cell subset sorted from them (not recorded which). The V and J genes are TRBV7-8 and TRBJ2-3; TRBD1 is a possible D gene (6 bases). The clonotype was recovered from an adult woman who had mild COVID-19 (a few samples of this study predate the infection). Cell type and time point are not known. CDR3 DNA sequence: TGTGCCAGCAGCTTAGCCTCAGGGGGCACAGATACGCAGTATTTT. Its protein is CASSLASGGTDTQYF.